This T cell receptor (beta chain) derives from a study of STAT5B mutations in CD4+ large granular lymphocyte leukemia. The survey-level immunoSEQ assay was used. Profiled with immunoSEQ multiplex PCR; TCRdb holds only in-frame clones, not every one. The sample has fewer than 50,000 clones, roughly four fifths seen once. A remark on this clone: Its antigen is not identified. A read error may account for a junction end that differs from germline.

The study's findings and limits: 8/27 top patient clones versus 2/35 control clones were TRBV06-family. Approximately 25% of private leukemic clonotypes occurred rarely in other patients' non-leukemic repertoires.

CDR3 size: 15 residues. The germline V gene encodes CDR1 SGHRS and CDR2 YFSETQ. This sequence joins TRBV5-1 and TRBJ2-7; D is ambiguous. The sample comprised CD4+ T cells from blood buffy coats. The clonotype was recovered from a human donor in good health. The CDR3 DNA reads as TGCGCCTGCAGCCCGGCATCAGGCGCCAACTACGAGCAGTACTTC. Protein: CACSPASGANYEQYF. The full variable domain, rest sourced from reference TRBV5-1 and TRBJ2-7, is KAGVTQTPRYLIKTRGQQVTLSCSPISGHRSVSWYQQTPGQGLQFLFEYFSETQRNKGNFPGRFSGRQFSNSRSEMNVSTLELGDSALYLCACSPASGANYEQYFGPGTRLTVT.